A single sample is the source of the 21 T cell receptor beta chains below, sequenced in a study of cytomegalovirus exposure and HLA in healthy donors (dated by TCRdb to 2016 to 2017). The library was generated by the immunoSEQ multiplex PCR assay. For the multiplex PCR, a mixture combining 60 forward primers for TCR Vbeta segments and 13 reverse primers for TCR Jbeta segments was used. TCRdb's version of the immuneACCESS table is confined to in-frame rearrangements and falls short of the full clone set. An unresolved V gene accounts for under half of the shortfall where checked; the remainder is of unknown origin. This sample is represented by approximately 170,000 clones; around 80% of them were singletons. The leading ten clones occupy about 2.4% of the sample. The specimen was PBMCs. These receptor sequences come from a male donor in good health and CMV-seronegative.

V and J are TRBV7-6 and TRBJ2-1; TRBD2 might be the D (5 bases). Germline-derived CDR1 and CDR2 are SGHVS and FNYEAQ. V was pared by 2 bases and J by 6 bases, with 8 bases between. The CDR3 is 13 residues long. The CDR3 loop reads CASSLNSVNEQFF. CDR3 DNA sequence: TGTGCCAGCAGCTTAAATAGCGTCAATGAGCAGTTCTTC.

The rearrangement joins TRBV30 to TRBJ2-3; D not certain. The CDR3 loop spans 13 amino acids. The germline V gene has CDR1 GTSNPN and CDR2 SVGIG (reference sequence). Deletions cut 5 bases from V and 3 bases from J, with 12 bases between. CDR3 sequence (DNA): TGTGCCTGGTCCCTCCGAGAGACAGATACGCAGTATTTT. This codes for CAWSLRETDTQYF.

V gene TRBV7-9 combines with J gene TRBJ2-7, with D maybe TRBD1 (6 bases). The CDR3 loop spans 15 amino acids. The V end was cut by 4 bases, the J end by 9 bases, with 22 bases between. Germline loops: CDR1 SEHNR, CDR2 FQNEAQ (reference sequence). DNA for the CDR3: TGTGCCAGCAGCTACCGGGACACGGGGAACGTGGTGCAGTACTTC. It is translated as CASSYRDTGNVVQYF.

In this sample, this clone turned up a few times. The V gene is TRBV19, the J gene TRBJ1-1, with D tentatively TRBD1 (5 bases). Trimming took off 5 bases at V and 2 bases at J, with 9 bases between the two ends. From germline, CDR1 is LNHDA and CDR2 SQIVND (reference sequence). This CDR3 comprises 13 residues. CDR3 region: CASSQQVNTEAFF. As DNA, the CDR3 is TGTGCCAGTAGTCAACAGGTAAACACTGAAGCTTTCTTT.

This chain uses TRBV30 with TRBJ1-4; 8 bases fit TRBD1. Per the germline V gene, CDR1 is GTSNPN and CDR2 is SVGIG (reference sequence). J lost 8 bases, V lost 0 bases, and 8 bases had no gene match. CDR3 size: 15 residues. The CDR3 region is CAWSVTTGGNEKLFF. The CDR3 DNA follows: TGTGCCTGGAGTGTGACAACAGGGGGAAACGAAAAACTGTTTTTT.

J is TRBJ2-2 and V is TRBV25-1; 14 nucleotides match TRBD2. The CDR3 covers 15 residues. Germline V lookup: CDR1 MGHDK, CDR2 SYGVNS. After removal of 6 bases from V and 7 bases from J, the junction contained 4 bases not matched to a gene. The CDR3 DNA reads as TGTGCCAGCAGCGGACTAGCGGGAGGCAGCGGGGAGCTGTTTTTT. The encoded protein is CASSGLAGGSGELFF.

This rearrangement joins TRBV6-1 to TRBJ2-6; 7 nucleotides line up with TRBD2. CDR1 is MNHNS and CDR2 is SASEGT in the germline V gene. This CDR3 contains 19 residues. Trimming removed 4 bases from V and 0 bases from J; junction bases left unmatched: 12. The CDR3 bases are TGTGCCAGCAGTGCCTTGGTGACGGGGGGTTTCTCTGGGGCCAACGTCCTGACTTTC. This gives the protein CASSALVTGGFSGANVLTF.

V usage is TRBV14 and J usage is TRBJ2-1, with 11 bases lining up with TRBD2. After removal of 0 bases from V and 4 bases from J, the junction contained 14 bases not matched to a gene. There are 20 residues in the CDR3. Germline lookup yields CDR1 SGHDN and CDR2 FVKESK. Here the CDR3 reads CASSQDHRGTASGRYNEQFF. The CDR3 bases are TGTGCCAGCAGCCAAGATCATCGAGGGACTGCTAGCGGGAGGTACAATGAGCAGTTCTTC.

The rearrangement links TRBV14 to TRBJ1-5, with TRBD1 matching over 8 bases. Germline assignment: CDR1 SGHDN and CDR2 FVKESK. V lost 3 bases and J lost 6; bases outside the gene matches: 7. The CDR3 is 15 amino acids. The CDR3 loop reads CASSQGRGQGQPQHF. DNA of the CDR3: TGTGCCAGCAGCCAGGGCAGGGGGCAAGGTCAGCCCCAGCATTTT.

This chain connects TRBV28 to TRBJ1-1, with D possibly matching TRBD1 (6 bases). The CDR3 runs to 15 residues. Trimming pared 6 bases from V and 4 bases from J, leaving 18 bases between. Germline CDR1 is MDHEN and CDR2 is SYDVKM. CDR3 in amino acids: CASSEYRAPGTEAFF. The CDR3 nucleotides read TGTGCCAGCAGCGAATACAGGGCCCCGGGCACTGAAGCTTTCTTT.

This chain joins TRBV27 and TRBJ2-6, with D perhaps matching TRBD2 (5 bases). With 4 bases removed from V and 4 bases from J, the gap between germline ends came to 11 bases. Germline V gene data show CDR1 as MNHEY and CDR2 as SMNVEV (reference sequence). CDR3 length: 15 residues. The CDR3 DNA follows: TGTGCCAGCAGTTCTAGCTCCTTCGGGGCCAACGTCCTGACTTTC. The encoded protein is CASSSSSFGANVLTF.

This clone has just a few counts. The chain recombines TRBV5-1 with TRBJ1-6, with 8 bases identical to TRBD1. CDR1 is SGHRS and CDR2 is YFSETQ in the germline V gene. V lost 0 bases to trimming and J lost 7 bases; unmatched junction nucleotides: 6. The length of the CDR3 is 16 residues. Written as DNA, the CDR3 is TGCGCCAGCAGCTTGGGTCCAGGGGGCTTGAATTCACCCCTCCACTTT. Its translation is CASSLGPGGLNSPLHF.

This clone was observed a handful of times. This sequence joins TRBV28 and TRBJ1-3; 8 bases map to TRBD1. V trimming: 6 bases; J trimming: 1 base; junction bases outside the gene matches: 8. The CDR3 is 16 amino acids. The germline CDR1 and CDR2 sequences are MDHEN and SYDVKM. CDR3 in amino acids: CASRPRQGRSGNTIYF. Written as DNA, the CDR3 is TGTGCCAGCAGGCCGCGACAGGGGAGATCTGGAAACACCATATATTTT. Full variable domain (outside the CDR3, taken from reference TRBV28 and TRBJ1-3): DVKVTQSSRYLVKRTGEKVFLECVQDMDHENMFWYRQDPGLGLRLIYFSYDVKMKEKGDIPEGYSVSREKKERFSLILESASTNQTSMYLCASRPRQGRSGNTIYFGEGSWLTVV.

The chain combines TRBV7-3 with TRBJ1-2; no clear D. The V end lost 5 bases, the J end lost 8 bases, and 18 bases lay between the germline ends. From germline, CDR1 is SGHTA and CDR2 FQGTGA. This CDR3 has 14 amino acids. The CDR3 DNA sequence: TGTGCCAGCAGCCCCAATGCGGCTCAGACGGGCTACACCTTC. Amino acid sequence: CASSPNAAQTGYTF.

V and J are TRBV28 and TRBJ1-5, with D possibly being TRBD1 (5 bases). The CDR3 runs 14 residues. From germline, CDR1 is MDHEN and CDR2 SYDVKM. Trimming took off 1 base at V and 4 bases at J, with 8 bases between the two ends. CDR3 residues: CASSLSGGNQPQHF. CDR3 in DNA: TGTGCCAGCAGTTTATCGGGGGGGAATCAGCCCCAGCATTTT.

The chain combines TRBV28 with TRBJ2-6; 7 bases are a match to TRBD1. With 5 bases clipped from V and 0 bases from J, the junction kept 10 bases outside the gene matches. CDR3 size: 18 residues. From germline, CDR1 is MDHEN and CDR2 SYDVKM. The CDR3 protein is CASSPRGTAASGANVLTF. CDR3 DNA sequence: TGTGCCAGCAGTCCAAGGGGGACAGCGGCCTCTGGGGCCAACGTCCTGACTTTC.

The chain has TRBV15 and TRBJ1-1, with 7 bases identical to TRBD1. Looked up from germline, CDR1 is LNHNV and CDR2 is YYDKDF (reference sequence). The junction had 11 bases not matched to a gene; V was cut back by 0 bases and J by 1 base. The CDR3 is 18 residues long. CDR3 amino acids: CATSRDPITGVGNTEAFF. The CDR3 region has the DNA TGTGCCACCAGCAGAGATCCGATAACAGGGGTGGGGAACACTGAAGCTTTCTTT.

The chain combines TRBV7-3 with TRBJ2-1; 9 bases agree with TRBD2. CDR1 is SGHTA and CDR2 is FQGTGA in the germline V gene. CDR3 size: 15 residues. Trimming at V came to 2 bases and at J to 8 bases, leaving 7 bases not matched to a gene. The CDR3 region is CASSLGPGLADEQFF. Written as DNA, the CDR3 is TGTGCCAGCAGCTTAGGTCCGGGACTAGCCGATGAGCAGTTCTTC.

This chain joins TRBV4-3 and TRBJ1-3; D possibly corresponds to TRBD1 (6 bases). This CDR3 spans 17 amino acids. Trimming took 0 bases from V and 2 from J, leaving 14 bases between them. Germline-derived CDR1 and CDR2 are LGHNA and YSLEER. The CDR3 loop is CASSQDRGGVTGNTIYF. In DNA form, the CDR3 reads TGCGCCAGCAGCCAAGATCGCGGGGGCGTCACTGGAAACACCATATATTTT.

This clone came up once. This chain connects TRBV7-3 to TRBJ2-1; D gene unclear. Germline CDR1 SGHTA, CDR2 FQGTGA. V shed 1 base and J shed 10 bases, with 17 bases lying between them. The CDR3 sequence is 15 residues long. The CDR3 region is CASSLIRVGFSEQFF. For the CDR3, the DNA is TGTGCCAGCAGCTTAATCCGGGTAGGATTCTCGGAGCAGTTCTTC.

The CDR3 nucleotides are TGTGCCAGCAGCTTAGGGCAGGTCGACTCCTACGAGCAGTACTTC. Protein: CASSLGQVDSYEQYF. V gene TRBV11-3 combines with J gene TRBJ2-7; no reliable D call. Germline V gene lookup returns CDR1 SGHNT and CDR2 YENEEA. V was trimmed by 1 base and J by 0 bases, leaving 10 bases between them. The CDR3 contains 15 residues.